This T cell receptor beta chain originates from a study of cytomegalovirus exposure and HLA in healthy donors. As for the study in general: Drawn from HLA-typed donors, about 85 million unique TCRs were held in an early data release.

Study-level findings and limits: Using the classifier, cytomegalovirus status was reportedly diagnosed with high specificity and sensitivity. Earlier results showed most TCR beta V segments being productive about 87% or about 30% of the time.

Concerning this clone: Its antigen is not known.

Primers included in the PCR were 60 Vbeta and 13 Jbeta primers. As handled by the study authors: A later analysis counted approximately 80 million unique TCR beta chains, 9.5 million to 12 million shared. Repertoires were generated with immunoSEQ multiplex PCR, while TCRdb's copy carries only in-frame clones and drops some. V, J and clone size are those of that table, while D and trimming were read from the DNA. The table has around 78,000 clones, around 58% seen once. The CDR3 is 17 amino acids. Trimming cost V 5 bases and J 7 bases; bases outside gene matches: 14. The germline CDR1 and CDR2 sequences are SGHAT and FQNNGV.

Sequencing was done on a sample of PBMCs. V is TRBV11-2 and J is TRBJ2-2; 9 bases match TRBD2. This TCR came from a man younger than 40 in good health and CMV-seropositive. For the CDR3, the DNA is TGTGCCAGCAGCAAAGATAGCGGGGGATCTTATGGCGGGGAGCTGTTTTTT. This translates into CASSKDSGGSYGGELFF.